The sequence of this T cell receptor (beta chain) was determined in a study of PD-1 blockade in classical Hodgkin lymphoma. All trial patients relapsed after autologous stem cell transplantation. Libraries were prepared by immunoSEQ multiplex PCR; TCRdb keeps only in-frame clonotypes and omits some of them. The sample includes tens of thousands of clones, about nine tenths of them seen just once. Study-wide points: Reports described newly diagnosed patients as having lower baseline TCR diversity than healthy donors. The CD4+ diversity rise by C4D1 was clearest in complete responders. Prior therapy or disease activity may underlie the repertoire differences, whose causes remain undefined.

A remark on this clone: Its target is not known.

CDR1 is MGHRA and CDR2 is YSYEKL in the germline V gene. Trimming took 4 bases from V and 2 from J; bases not matched to a gene: 5. CDR3 length equals 16 residues. The sequencing used peripheral blood mononuclear cells (PBMCs), collected at baseline. The origin of this receptor is a human donor with classical Hodgkin lymphoma. This chain joins TRBV4-1 and TRBJ2-3; 11 nucleotides match TRBD2. The CDR3 region is CASSPRLAGFTDTQYF. The CDR3 DNA is TGCGCCAGCAGCCCCCGACTAGCGGGGTTCACAGATACGCAGTATTTT.